Below are 9 T cell receptor beta chains sequenced from a single sample in a study of glioma-infiltrating T cells. The iRepertoire nested amplicon-rescue multiplex PCR amplified TCR alpha and beta CDR3s from RNA. TCRdb analysed the multiplex PCR reads with MiXCR anew, one entry per CDR3 protein. There are over 100,000 distinct CDR3 sequences in the sample; 20% to 30% occur only once, and just under 35% lies in the top ten. The specimen sequenced was glioma tissue, nonneoplastic brain tissue, or PBMCs (not recorded which). The source is a human donor with low-grade glioma or glioblastoma, undergoing nonglioma brain surgery, or in good health (not recorded which).

Regarding this clonotype: One end of the junction does not line up with germline, which may come from a read error. This chain joins TRBV29-1 and TRBJ2-2; maybe TRBD2 (5 bases). This CDR3 contains 11 residues. The germline CDR1 and CDR2 sequences are SQVTM and ANQGSEA. CDR3 protein: CSVDTTGELLF. CDR3 sequence (DNA): TGCAGCGTTGATACCACCGGGGAGCTGCTTTTT.

The chain carries TRBV20-1 and TRBJ1-5, with no clear D. V was clipped by 4 bases and J by 7 bases, with 14 bases between them. Looked up from germline, CDR1 is DFQATT and CDR2 is SNEGSKA (reference sequence). The CDR3 loop spans 13 amino acids. The CDR3 protein is CSAIPHVQQPQHF. DNA for the CDR3: TGCAGTGCTATCCCCCATGTGCAGCAGCCCCAGCATTTT.

Comments on this clonotype: The junction departs from germline at one end; a sequencing error may be responsible. The chain is built from TRBV6-9 and TRBJ1-1, with D hard to call. The length of the CDR3 is 13 residues. Per germline, CDR1 MNHGY and CDR2 SVAAGI. The CDR3 loop reads CASSLVGSTKAFF. As DNA, the CDR3 is TGTGCCAGCAGTTTAGTAGGGAGCACTAAAGCTTTCTTT.

The sample holds many counts of this clonotype. This CDR3 reads CASSYGGGASETQYF. Written as DNA, the CDR3 is TGTGCCAGCAGTTACGGCGGGGGGGCCTCAGAGACCCAGTACTTC. The chain couples TRBV6-6 to TRBJ2-5; TRBD2 matches 9 bases. The V gene end was trimmed by 2 bases and the J gene end by 4 bases; junction bases not matched to a gene: 5. The CDR3 covers 15 residues. The V gene's germline CDR1 is MNHNY and CDR2 SVGAGI (reference sequence).

This clonotype has ten or more counts. This rearrangement joins TRBV7-2 to TRBJ2-7; D gene uncertain. The CDR3 is 11 residues long. Trimming took off 5 bases at V and 6 bases at J, with 8 bases between the two ends. Germline assignment: CDR1 SGHTA and CDR2 FQGNSA. The CDR3 reads CASSQMGEQYF. In DNA, the CDR3 is TGTGCCAGCAGCCAAATGGGCGAGCAGTACTTC.

This clonotype was observed many times. The chain is built from TRBV20-1 and TRBJ2-5; TRBD1 is a possible D gene (5 bases). This CDR3 is built from 12 residues. Deletions cut 6 bases from V and 0 bases from J, with 8 bases between. Germline values: CDR1 DFQATT, CDR2 SNEGSKA (reference sequence). The CDR3 nucleotides are TGCAGTGCCCAGGGAAACCAAGAGACCCAGTACTTC. Its protein is CSAQGNQETQYF.

This clonotype was detected many times. This sequence joins TRBV27 and TRBJ1-5; perhaps TRBD1 as D (5 bases). With 0 bases removed from V and 5 bases from J, the gap between germline ends came to 11 bases. The germline gives CDR1 MNHEY, CDR2 SMNVEV (reference sequence). The CDR3 is made up of 15 amino acids. The CDR3 DNA sequence: TGTGCCAGCAGTTTATCCATCAGGGACTATCAGCCCCAGCATTTT. Its translation: CASSLSIRDYQPQHF.

This clonotype was seen ten or more times. The chain is built from TRBV5-1 and TRBJ2-1; TRBD2 agrees at 15 bases. This CDR3 is built from 19 residues. Germline CDR1 and CDR2: SGHRS and YFSETQ. The junction had 9 bases not matched to a gene; V was cut back by 4 bases and J by 1 base. DNA of the CDR3: TGCGCCAGCAGCCTCCCCGGGACTAGCGGGGGGATTTCCTACAATGAGCAGTTCTTC. As protein: CASSLPGTSGGISYNEQFF.

Many counts were recorded for this clonotype. This chain joins TRBV11-3 and TRBJ2-5; TRBD1 is a possible D gene (6 bases). V was cut by 4 bases and J by 4 bases, with 19 bases left in between. CDR1 and CDR2 (germline): SGHNT, YENEEA. The CDR3 consists of 16 residues. The CDR3 loop is CASSSGYQGLRETQYF. DNA for the CDR3: TGTGCCAGCAGCTCGGGGTACCAGGGGCTACGAGAGACCCAGTACTTC.